This TCR beta chain was captured in a study of control samples from healthy donors and cancer patients. The V end was cut by 0 bases, the J end by 10 bases, with 15 bases between. From germline, CDR1 is LGHDT and CDR2 YNNKEL (reference sequence). The CDR3 has 14 amino acids. The table came from immunoSEQ multiplex PCR; TCRdb's copy has only in-frame clones and leaves some out. The sample comprises some 39,000 clones, about 83% of which are singletons, and 20% to 25% rests with the top ten. Sequencing was done on a sample of PBMCs. The receptor was derived from a woman aged 55-69 years with lung cancer. The chain joins TRBV3-1 (or the pseudogene TRBV3-2) to TRBJ1-2; D is unresolved. For the CDR3, the DNA is TGTGCCAGCAGCCAAGACCCAGGTTATGGTGACTACACCTTC. Translated, it gives CASSQDPGYGDYTF.